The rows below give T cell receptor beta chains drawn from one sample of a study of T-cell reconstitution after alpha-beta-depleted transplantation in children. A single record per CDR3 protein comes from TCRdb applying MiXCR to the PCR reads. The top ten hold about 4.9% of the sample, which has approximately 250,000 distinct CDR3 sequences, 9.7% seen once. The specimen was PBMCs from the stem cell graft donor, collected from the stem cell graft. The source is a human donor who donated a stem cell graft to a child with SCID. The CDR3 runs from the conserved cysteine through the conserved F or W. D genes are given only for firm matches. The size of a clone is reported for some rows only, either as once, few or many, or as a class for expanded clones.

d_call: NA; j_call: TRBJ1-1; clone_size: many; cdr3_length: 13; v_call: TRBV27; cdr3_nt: TGTGCCAGCTCCATCGACGGGGGTGCTGAAGCTTTCTTT; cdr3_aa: CASSIDGGAEAFF
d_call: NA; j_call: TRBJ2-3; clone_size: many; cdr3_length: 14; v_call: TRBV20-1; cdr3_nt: TGCAGTGCTAATAGAGGGCCTAGCACAGATACGCAGTATTTT; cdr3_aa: CSANRGPSTDTQYF
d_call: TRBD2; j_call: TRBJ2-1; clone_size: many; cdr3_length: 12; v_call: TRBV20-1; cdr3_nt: TGCAGTGCCTCGTCTCGGGGGGATGAGCAGTTCTTC; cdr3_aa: CSASSRGDEQFF
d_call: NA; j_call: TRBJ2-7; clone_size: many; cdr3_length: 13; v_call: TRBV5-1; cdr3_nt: TGCGCCAGCAGCTTGGAAAGGAGATACGAGCAGTACTTC; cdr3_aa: CASSLERRYEQYF
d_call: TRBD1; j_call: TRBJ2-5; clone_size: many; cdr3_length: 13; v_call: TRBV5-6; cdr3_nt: TGTGCCAGCAGCTTACAGGGGAAAGAGACCCAGTACTTC; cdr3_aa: CASSLQGKETQYF
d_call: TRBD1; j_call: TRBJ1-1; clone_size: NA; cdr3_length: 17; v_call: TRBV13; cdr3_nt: TGTGCCAGCAGCTACAACAGGGGGGCGACCGTACTCACTGAAGCTTTCTTT; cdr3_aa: CASSYNRGATVLTEAFF
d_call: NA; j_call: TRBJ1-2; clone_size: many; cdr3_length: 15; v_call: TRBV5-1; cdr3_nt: TGCGCCAGCAGTTTAGACGGAGCCGCTAACTATGGCTACACCTTC; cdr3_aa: CASSLDGAANYGYTF
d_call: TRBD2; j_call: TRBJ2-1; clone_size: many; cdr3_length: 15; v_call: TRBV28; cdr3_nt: TGTGCCAGCAGTTCCGCGGGGGTAGGGTACAATGAGCAGTTCTTC; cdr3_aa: CASSSAGVGYNEQFF
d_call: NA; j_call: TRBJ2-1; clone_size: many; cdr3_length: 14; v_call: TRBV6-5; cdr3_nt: TGTGCCAGCAGTCCCGACAGGTACTACAATGAGCAGTTCTTC; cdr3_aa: CASSPDRYYNEQFF
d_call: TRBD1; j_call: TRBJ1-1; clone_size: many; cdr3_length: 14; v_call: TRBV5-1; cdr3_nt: TGCGCCAGCAGCTTGGGGACAGGGCGAACTGAAGCTTTCTTT; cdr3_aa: CASSLGTGRTEAFF
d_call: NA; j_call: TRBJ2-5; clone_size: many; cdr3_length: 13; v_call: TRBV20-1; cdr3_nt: TGCAGTGCTAGACGACCCGCGCAGGAGACCCAGTACTTC; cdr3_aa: CSARRPAQETQYF
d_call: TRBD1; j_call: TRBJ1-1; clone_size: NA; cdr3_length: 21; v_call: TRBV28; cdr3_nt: TGTGCCAGGGGCCCCCGGGACAGGGGGTTTTCGCCTCCCTTGTTAAGCTCTGAAGCTTTCTTT; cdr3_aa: CARGPRDRGFSPPLLSSEAFF
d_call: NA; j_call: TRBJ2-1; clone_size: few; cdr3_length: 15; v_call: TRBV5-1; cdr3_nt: TGCGCCAGCAGCTTGGTCCCGGGGGCGGTCGATGAGCAGTTCTTC; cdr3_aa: CASSLVPGAVDEQFF
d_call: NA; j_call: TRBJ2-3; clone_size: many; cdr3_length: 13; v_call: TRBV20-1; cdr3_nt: TGCAGTGCTAGAGGCCCAGTCACAGATACGCAGTATTTT; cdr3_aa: CSARGPVTDTQYF
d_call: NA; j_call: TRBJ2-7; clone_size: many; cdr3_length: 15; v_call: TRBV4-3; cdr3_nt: TGCGCCAGCAGCCAAGAAGTAGCGAGCTCCTACGAGCAGTACTTC; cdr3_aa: CASSQEVASSYEQYF
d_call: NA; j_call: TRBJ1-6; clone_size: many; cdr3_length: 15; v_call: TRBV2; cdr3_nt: TGTGCCAGCACCCCCGTTAGCTCCTATAATTCACCCCTCCACTTT; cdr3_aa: CASTPVSSYNSPLHF
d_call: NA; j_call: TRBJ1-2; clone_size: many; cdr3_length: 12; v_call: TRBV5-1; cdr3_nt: TGCGCCAGCAGCCCGCAGGGAAATGGCTACACCTTC; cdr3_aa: CASSPQGNGYTF
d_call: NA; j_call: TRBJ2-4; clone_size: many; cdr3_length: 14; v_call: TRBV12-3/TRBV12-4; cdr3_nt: TGTGCCAGCAGTCCCGGAGGGCCCAAAAACATTCAGTACTTC; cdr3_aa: CASSPGGPKNIQYF
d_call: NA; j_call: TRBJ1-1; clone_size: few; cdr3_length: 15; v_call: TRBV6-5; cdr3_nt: TGTGCCAGCAGTTACTCCTCCAGGGCGGGCACTGAAGCTTTCTTT; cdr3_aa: CASSYSSRAGTEAFF
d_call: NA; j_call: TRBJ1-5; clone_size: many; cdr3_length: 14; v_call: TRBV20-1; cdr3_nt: TGCAGTGCTAGCGGGCAGGTCTTAGGTCAGCCCCAGCATTTT; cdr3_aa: CSASGQVLGQPQHF
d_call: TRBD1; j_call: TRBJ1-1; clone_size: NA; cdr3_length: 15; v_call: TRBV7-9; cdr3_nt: TGTGCCAGCAGCTACCACAGGGGGACTAACACTGAAGCTTTCTTT; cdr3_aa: CASSYHRGTNTEAFF
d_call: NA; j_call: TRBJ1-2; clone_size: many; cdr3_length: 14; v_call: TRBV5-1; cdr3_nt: TGCGCCAGCAGCCCTCTCGGGGGTCTAGGTGGCTACACCTTC; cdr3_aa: CASSPLGGLGGYTF
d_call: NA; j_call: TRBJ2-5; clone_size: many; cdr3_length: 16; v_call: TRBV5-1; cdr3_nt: TGCGCCAGCAGCTGGAGGGTGGACGGTAGCGAAGAGACCCAGTACTTC; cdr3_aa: CASSWRVDGSEETQYF
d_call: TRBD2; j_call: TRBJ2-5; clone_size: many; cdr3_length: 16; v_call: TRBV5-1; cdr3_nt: TGCGCCAGCAGCTTATCAGGGACTAGCGGTCAAGAGACCCAGTACTTC; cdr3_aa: CASSLSGTSGQETQYF
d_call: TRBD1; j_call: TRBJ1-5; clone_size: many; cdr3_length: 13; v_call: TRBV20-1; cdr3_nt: TGCAGTGCGGAAACAGGGGGCAATCAGCCCCAGCATTTT; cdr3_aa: CSAETGGNQPQHF
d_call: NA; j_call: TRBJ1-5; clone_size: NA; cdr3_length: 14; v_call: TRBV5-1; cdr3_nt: TGCGCCAGCAGCTTGCTGGCGGGGGATCAGCCCCAGCATTTT; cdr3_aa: CASSLLAGDQPQHF
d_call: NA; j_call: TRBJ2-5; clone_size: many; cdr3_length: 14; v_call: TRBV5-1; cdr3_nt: TGCGCCAGCAGCCCCATCTTAATACAAGAGACCCAGTACTTC; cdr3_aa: CASSPILIQETQYF
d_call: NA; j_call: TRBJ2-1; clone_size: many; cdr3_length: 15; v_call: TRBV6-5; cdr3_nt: TGTGCCAGCAGTTCGACCCTAGCGCCGTACAATGAGCAGTTCTTC; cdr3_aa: CASSSTLAPYNEQFF
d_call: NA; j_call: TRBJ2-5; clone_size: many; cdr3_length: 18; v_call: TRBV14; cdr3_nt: TGTGCCAGCAGCCAAGAGTCGGCTGGAGAAGCTCTCCAAGAGACCCAGTACTTC; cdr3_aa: CASSQESAGEALQETQYF
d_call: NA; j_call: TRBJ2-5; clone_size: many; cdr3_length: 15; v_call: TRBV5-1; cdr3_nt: TGCGCCAGCACGTCCCCGACAGGGCGGGGAGAGACCCAGTACTTC; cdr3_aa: CASTSPTGRGETQYF
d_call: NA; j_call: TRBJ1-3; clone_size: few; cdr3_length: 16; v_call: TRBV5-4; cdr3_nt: TGTGCCAGCAGCTTAGGACAGCCCCGCTCTGGAAACACCATATATTTT; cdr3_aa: CASSLGQPRSGNTIYF
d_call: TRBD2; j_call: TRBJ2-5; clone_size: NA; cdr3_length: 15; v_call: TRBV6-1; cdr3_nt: TGTGCCAGCCGCTCTAGCGGGGGGGCTCGAGAGACCCAGTACTTC; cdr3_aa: CASRSSGGARETQYF
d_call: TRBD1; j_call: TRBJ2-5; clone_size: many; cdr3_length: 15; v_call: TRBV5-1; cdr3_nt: TGCGCCAGCAAGGAAGGGACAGGGGGACAAGAGACCCAGTACTTC; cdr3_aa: CASKEGTGGQETQYF
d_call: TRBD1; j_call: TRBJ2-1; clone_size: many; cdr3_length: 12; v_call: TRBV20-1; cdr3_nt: TGCAGTGCTGTCACAACAGGGGGCCGGCAGTTCTTC; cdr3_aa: CSAVTTGGRQFF
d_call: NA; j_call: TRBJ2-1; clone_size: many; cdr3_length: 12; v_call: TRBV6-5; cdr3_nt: TGTGCCAGCAGTTCACTGGACAATGAGCAGTTCTTC; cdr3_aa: CASSSLDNEQFF
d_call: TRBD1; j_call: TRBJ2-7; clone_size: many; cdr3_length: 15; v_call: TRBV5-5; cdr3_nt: TGTGCCAGCAGCCCTGACAGGGGTGACTCCTACGAGCAGTACTTC; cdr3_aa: CASSPDRGDSYEQYF
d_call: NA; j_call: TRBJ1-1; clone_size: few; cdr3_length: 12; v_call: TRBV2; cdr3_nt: TGTGCCAGCACCGACAGGCCCAATGAAGCTTTCTTT; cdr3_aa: CASTDRPNEAFF
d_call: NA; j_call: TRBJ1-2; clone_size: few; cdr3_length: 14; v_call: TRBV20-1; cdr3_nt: TGCAGTGCCCCTCCCTGGGGCAGTATCTATGGCTACACCTTC; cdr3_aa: CSAPPWGSIYGYTF
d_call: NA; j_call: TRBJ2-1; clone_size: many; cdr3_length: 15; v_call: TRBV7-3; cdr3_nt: TGTGCCAGCAGCCCCGAGGACGGAACCTACAATGAGCAGTTCTTC; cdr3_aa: CASSPEDGTYNEQFF
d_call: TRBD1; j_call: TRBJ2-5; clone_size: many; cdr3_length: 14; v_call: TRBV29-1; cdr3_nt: TGCAGCGTAGGGACAGGGGTCGTTCAAGAGACCCAGTACTTC; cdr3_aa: CSVGTGVVQETQYF
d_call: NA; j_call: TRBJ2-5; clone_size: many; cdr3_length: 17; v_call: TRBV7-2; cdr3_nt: TGTGCCAGCAGCCCCCGGAGAAGTACGGGGGGCGATGAGACCCAGTACTTC; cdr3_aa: CASSPRRSTGGDETQYF
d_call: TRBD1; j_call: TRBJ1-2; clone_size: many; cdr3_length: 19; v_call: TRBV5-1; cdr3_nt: TGCGCCAGCAGCCGTACATGGGGGACAGTGGGTCCAACTAACTATGGCTACACCTTC; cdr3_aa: CASSRTWGTVGPTNYGYTF
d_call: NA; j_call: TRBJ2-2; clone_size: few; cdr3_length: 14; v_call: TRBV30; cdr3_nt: TGTGCCTGGAGTATCTACCGGAACACCGGGGAGCTGTTTTTT; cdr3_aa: CAWSIYRNTGELFF